This TCR beta chain comes out of a study of T cells in Graves' hyperthyroidism and ophthalmopathy. Overall study context: Peripheral blood samples were taken at initial diagnosis, prior to any treatment.

The germline V gene encodes CDR1 KGHDR and CDR2 SFDVKD. Trimming removed 2 bases at V and 0 bases at J, with 5 bases between. CDR3 size: 14 residues. Study-wide results and caveats: From stable hyperthyroidism, ophthalmopathy was set apart by a 13 V-J model. Progression to ophthalmopathy was predicted a median of approximately seven months early. Most clonotypes expanded in thyroid above 0.001 were likewise present in blood.

Regions amplified from RNA transcripts were the TCR beta CDR3 regions. Using the HTBI primer set, a first-round RT-PCR was run on the TCR CDR3. TCRdb called the multiplex PCR reads again in MiXCR, with one record for every CDR3 protein. Among fewer than 700,000 distinct CDR3 sequences listed, under 20% were seen once. About this clonotype itself: The target antigen is unknown.

V is TRBV24-1 and J is TRBJ2-3, with D tentatively TRBD1 or TRBD2 (5 bases each). What was sequenced was blood. The TCR was taken from a woman in her 30s with Graves' hyperthyroidism. The CDR3 sequence is CATSDWDSTDTQYF. The CDR3 DNA follows: TGTGCCACCAGTGATTGGGACAGCACAGATACGCAGTATTTT.